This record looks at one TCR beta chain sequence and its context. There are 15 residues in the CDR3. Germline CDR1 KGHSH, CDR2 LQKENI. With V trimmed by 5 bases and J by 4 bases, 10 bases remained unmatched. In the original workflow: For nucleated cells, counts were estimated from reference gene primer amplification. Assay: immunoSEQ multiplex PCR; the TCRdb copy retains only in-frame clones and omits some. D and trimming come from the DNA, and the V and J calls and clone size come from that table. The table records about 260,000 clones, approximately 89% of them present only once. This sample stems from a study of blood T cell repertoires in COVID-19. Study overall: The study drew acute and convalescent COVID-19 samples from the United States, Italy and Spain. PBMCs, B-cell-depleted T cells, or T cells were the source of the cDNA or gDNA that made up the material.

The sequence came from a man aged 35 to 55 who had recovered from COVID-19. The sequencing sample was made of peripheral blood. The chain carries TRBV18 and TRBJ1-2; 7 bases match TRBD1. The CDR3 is CASSTTGVPAYGYTF. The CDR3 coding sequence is TGTGCCAGCTCAACAACAGGGGTACCTGCCTATGGCTACACCTTC.